What follows describes a single T cell receptor beta chain. The antigen it recognizes is unknown. No base quality information exists; no much larger clone differs at one position. Libraries came from RACE. The reads were generated on a NextSeq 500. Library preparation attached unique molecular identifiers to individual cDNA molecules for quantitative, reproducible TCR counting. Each blood RNA sample was used to sequence both TCR alpha and TCR beta chains. Under the source paper's analysis protocol: Samples had a median of about 96,000 TCRs, with a range from roughly 23,224 to 700,000. V, J and CDR3 annotation of the TCR reads was carried out using the Decombinator software suite. Every sample was subsampled to the same number of TCRs (28,000) for the PS versus PT1 abundance plots. Expanded TCRs were defined as absent before sensitization and observed at least eight times at the 2-week time point. Starting from the raw public reads, TCRdb applied fastp trimming at Q25, assembled clones with MiXCR and retained in-frame beta chains. Rows matching on CDR3 protein sequence are summarized as one entry with the most common DNA and genes. TCRdb, rather than the study authors, made the V and J calls. The sample table holds around 200,000 distinct CDR3 sequences, of which 25% to 30% were seen once. The biggest ten clones account for roughly 3% of the sample.

The data derive from a study of human T cells and chemical hapten exposure (dated by TCRdb to 2020 to 2022). Study-wide context: For sensitization, 2% DPC in acetone was applied to a 2 cm by 2 cm area of upper inner arm skin. In alopecia patients, the study followed how the peripheral blood TCR repertoire changed in vivo over primary and secondary sensitization to diphenylcyclopropenone (DPC), a hapten. Weekly therapeutic DPC doses were additionally applied to the scalp of patients throughout the roughly 23-week study period. The patient cohort, mostly female, included alopecia areata with under or over 50% scalp involvement, alopecia totalis and alopecia universalis. Twenty-nine alopecia patients provided blood for TCR sequencing at one to four time points (pre-sensitization, 2, 6 and 24 weeks). Libraries were pooled for sequencing, and variation in per-sample TCR yields was attributed mainly to small differences in library volumes within the pool. Patch testing on the upper back used Finn chambers containing 0.01% DPC, with scoring done after 6 days according to International Contact Dermatitis Research Group standards. Blood samples were taken from patients before sensitization (week 0) and then at 2, 6 and about 24 weeks after DPC sensitization.

What the study reported, not specific to this receptor: No change with DPC sensitization was found in the number of TCRs above 1 in 1000 frequency, and no evidence of global repertoire structure alterations was found. Expanded TCRs formed significantly more large CDR3 similarity clusters than pre-sensitization or healthy control sets, consistent with antigen-driven responses. Because all patients had alopecia, a presumed autoimmune disease, the immune response of the patients might differ from that of healthy individuals. Repeated subsampling changed both the strength of the expansion versus patch-test correlation and the threshold at which the correlation became significant. A positive correlation was found between the number of PT1 expanded TCRs and patch test score, with significance reached at thresholds 8, 16 and 32 but not 4.

The intended sense of this specimen's time point label: pre-sensitization, week 0. The intended sense of this specimen's treatment or condition label: therapeutic diphenylcyclopropenone sensitization with weekly scalp DPC. At every patch-test visit, the blood draw took place before the patch test was put on. Eligible patients were aged 18 to 70, diagnosed with alopecia, deemed suitable for DPC therapy, and excluded if pregnant. Total RNA was extracted from unfractionated whole blood that had been collected in Tempus Blood RNA tubes. The clonotype originates from a woman aged 25 to 45 with alopecia areata. Some clones in this sample may be carry-over from other donors' samples. Sample: whole blood, taken in connection with sensitization to the hapten diphenylcyclopropenone (DPC).

The nucleotide sequence is TGTGCCAGCAGCCAGCAGGGGGCTGATTCACCCCTCCACTTT. It specifies CASSQQGADSPLHF. The chain joins TRBV7-2 to TRBJ1-6, with 8 bases aligning to TRBD1. Sequences SGHTA (CDR1) and FQGNSA (CDR2) are obtained from the germline V gene. Relative to germline, V is missing 5 bases and J is missing 8 bases, with 5 bases of the junction outside any gene match. Spanning cysteine to phenylalanine, the CDR3 consists of 14 amino acids. Kept here is only the CDR3 DNA, which spans 42 bases and is read in frame from base 1.